One and the same sample provided the 26 T cell receptor beta chains below, sequenced in a study of T-cell memory formation after mild COVID-19. A single record per CDR3 protein comes from TCRdb applying MiXCR to the 5' RACE reads. The sample contains 80,000 to 130,000 distinct CDR3 sequences, roughly 10% of which appear only once. Sequences were obtained from PBMCs or a T cell subset sorted from them (not recorded which). The receptors here all came from a man in his late teens or twenties who had mild COVID-19 (a few samples of this study predate the infection). Cell type and time point are not known.

This chain uses TRBV7-9 with TRBJ2-4; D perhaps matches TRBD1 (6 bases). Trimming cost V 2 bases and J 1 base, with 9 bases left between them. This CDR3 is 15 amino acids long. The V gene's germline CDR1 is SEHNR and CDR2 FQNEAQ (reference sequence). The CDR3, as DNA: TGTGCCAGCAGCTTAAGCCAGGGGGCCAAAAACATTCAGTACTTC. It encodes CASSLSQGAKNIQYF.

This clonotype was detected a few times. The rearrangement links TRBV27 to TRBJ2-7, with 8 bases lining up with TRBD2. In germline, CDR1 is MNHEY, CDR2 SMNVEV (reference sequence). This CDR3 contains 14 residues. After removal of 3 bases from V and 5 bases from J, the junction contained 6 bases not matched to a gene. The DNA for the CDR3 is TGTGCCAGCAGTTTGGGAGCGGGGGTCGACGAGCAGTACTTC. The encoded protein is CASSLGAGVDEQYF.

At least ten counts were recorded for this clonotype. The rearrangement links TRBV4-1 to TRBJ2-3; 10 bases are a match to TRBD2. V was pared by 0 bases and J by 2 bases, with 2 bases of the junction left unmatched. CDR1 is MGHRA and CDR2 is YSYEKL in the germline V gene. The length of the CDR3 is 16 residues. In nucleotides, the CDR3 is TGCGCCAGCAGCCAAGAGACTAGCGGGTCCACAGATACGCAGTATTTT. It codes for CASSQETSGSTDTQYF.

This sequence joins TRBV15 and TRBJ1-2, with 10 bases lining up with TRBD1. CDR1 LNHNV and CDR2 YYDKDF come from the germline V gene (reference sequence). CDR3 length equals 14 residues. Germline trimming cut 5 bases from V and 6 bases from J; bases unmatched to any gene: 6. This CDR3 reads CATSGGDRGHGYTF. The CDR3 DNA follows: TGTGCCACCAGCGGAGGCGACAGGGGGCATGGCTACACCTTC. Looking up the rest from reference TRBV15 and TRBJ1-2 gives the full variable domain: DAMVIQNPRYQVTQFGKPVTLSCSQTLNHNVMYWYQQKSSQAPKLLFHYYDKDFNNEADTPDNFQSRRPNTSFCFLDIRSPGLGDTAMYLCATSGGDRGHGYTFGSGTRLTVV.

This chain uses TRBV25-1 with TRBJ2-7; D may correspond to TRBD1 or TRBD2 (5 bases each). The CDR3 has 15 amino acids. From germline, CDR1 is MGHDK and CDR2 SYGVNS. V was pared by 5 bases and J by 3 bases, with 17 bases between. CDR3 coding DNA: TGTGCCAGCAGTTCCACCTCAGGGACCAGCTACGAGCAGTACTTC. Its translation is CASSSTSGTSYEQYF.

The V gene is TRBV4-3, the J gene TRBJ2-7; no reliable D call. The CDR3 loop spans 15 amino acids. V lost 1 base and J lost 0, with 10 bases in between. Looked up from germline, CDR1 is LGHNA and CDR2 is YSLEER. DNA of the CDR3: TGCGCCAGCAGCCAAGCGCTGGCCAGCTCCTACGAGCAGTACTTC. The encoded protein is CASSQALASSYEQYF.

This clonotype has only a few counts. The chain links TRBV12-3 or TRBV12-4 to TRBJ2-7, with D possibly matching TRBD1 (5 bases). The CDR3 totals 21 residues. The V and J ends lost 0 bases and 3 bases respectively, with 30 bases between them. Here the CDR3 reads CASSLAKTFTDSAVPNYEQYV. The DNA for the CDR3 is TGTGCCAGCAGTTTAGCGAAGACCTTTACCGACAGTGCTGTCCCGAACTACGAGCAGTACGTC.

The chain employs TRBV5-6 and TRBJ2-2; D gene unclear. V shed 0 bases and J shed 11 bases, with 5 bases lying between them. CDR1 and CDR2 from the germline V gene are SGHDT and YYEEEE. The length of the CDR3 is 11 residues. The CDR3 is CASSLGSELFF. The CDR3 DNA sequence: TGTGCCAGCAGCTTGGGGAGTGAGCTGTTTTTT.

The genes are TRBV20-1 and TRBJ2-5; D may be TRBD2 (7 bases). The CDR3 runs 16 residues. The germline V gene encodes CDR1 DFQATT and CDR2 SNEGSKA (reference sequence). V shed 5 bases and J shed 5 bases, with 24 bases lying between them. This CDR3 reads CSAADPGGGVGETQYF. The CDR3 bases are TGCAGTGCTGCTGACCCGGGGGGCGGGGTCGGGGAGACCCAGTACTTC.

The chain has TRBV27 and TRBJ1-2; D gene uncertain. Germline V gene lookup returns CDR1 MNHEY and CDR2 SMNVEV (reference sequence). V dropped 4 bases and J dropped 1 base, with 10 bases sitting between them. The CDR3 length is 14 residues. CDR3 in amino acids: CASSSRRFNYGYTF. The CDR3 nucleotides are TGTGCCAGCAGTTCGAGAAGATTTAACTATGGCTACACCTTC.

This clonotype was counted between two and nine times. The V call is TRBV13, the J call TRBJ1-2, with 7 bases aligning to TRBD1. Trimming cost V 2 bases and J 2 bases; bases outside gene matches: 5. The CDR3 contains 15 residues. Per germline, CDR1 PRHDT and CDR2 FYEKMQ (reference sequence). The CDR3 here is CASSLTAQGNYGYTF. The CDR3 nucleotides read TGTGCCAGCAGCTTAACGGCACAGGGGAACTATGGCTACACCTTC.

The chain carries TRBV20-1 and TRBJ1-2; the D gene is possibly TRBD1 (5 bases). Trimming took 3 bases from V and 7 from J, leaving 18 bases between them. Germline-derived CDR1 and CDR2 are DFQATT and SNEGSKA (reference sequence). The CDR3 contains 14 residues. The CDR3 reads CSASSMTVLGGYTF. CDR3 DNA sequence: TGCAGTGCTAGCTCAATGACAGTCCTGGGTGGCTACACCTTC.

V is TRBV6-6 and J is TRBJ1-6, with TRBD1 matching 12 bases. CDR1 is MNHNY and CDR2 is SVGAGI in the germline V gene (reference sequence). The CDR3 runs 16 residues. Unmatched junction bases numbered 2, after V lost 2 bases and J lost 6 bases. CDR3 protein: CASSYGTGGPNSPLHF. CDR3 DNA sequence: TGTGCCAGCAGTTACGGGACAGGGGGCCCTAATTCACCCCTCCACTTT.

This rearrangement joins TRBV2 to TRBJ2-3; the D is unclear. The CDR3 has 16 residues. The germline V gene encodes CDR1 SNHLY and CDR2 FYNNEI. Trimming removed 5 bases at V and 1 base at J, with 16 bases between. The CDR3 spells CASSHRTTLRTDTQYF. The CDR3 DNA follows: TGTGCCAGCAGTCACCGGACGACTTTACGCACAGATACGCAGTATTTT.

This rearrangement joins TRBV19 to TRBJ1-1; 8 bases line up with TRBD1. This CDR3 comprises 16 residues. Looked up from germline, CDR1 is LNHDA and CDR2 is SQIVND (reference sequence). With 6 bases clipped from V and 2 bases from J, the junction kept 11 bases outside the gene matches. CDR3 coding DNA: TGTGCCAGTAGAACAGGGGGTTCCTCTCGTAACACTGAAGCTTTCTTT. This translates into CASRTGGSSRNTEAFF.

There are a few counts of this clonotype. As DNA, the CDR3 is TGTGCCAGCAGCCCTGGGGTGAGGGGCCGTACCGGGGAGCTGTTTTTT. Translating gives CASSPGVRGRTGELFF. The rearrangement links TRBV7-9 to TRBJ2-2; the D call may be TRBD1 or TRBD2 (5 bases each). The CDR3 sequence is 16 residues long. The germline V and J ends were trimmed by 5 bases and 5 bases, with 18 bases remaining between them. In germline, CDR1 is SEHNR, CDR2 FQNEAQ (reference sequence).

This clonotype was counted at least ten times. The rearrangement links TRBV5-1 to TRBJ2-1; no firm D call. Per germline, CDR1 SGHRS and CDR2 YFSETQ. V was clipped by 4 bases and J by 2 bases, with 13 bases between them. The CDR3 sequence is 15 residues long. CDR3 region: CASSAGDGAYNEQFF. CDR3 nucleotide sequence: TGCGCCAGCAGCGCTGGAGACGGCGCCTACAATGAGCAGTTCTTC.

The rearrangement uses TRBV5-1 and TRBJ2-7; 10 bases agree with TRBD1. V lost 0 bases and J lost 5; bases outside the gene matches: 5. The CDR3 spans 15 residues. Germline CDR1 SGHRS, CDR2 YFSETQ. The CDR3 here is CASSLAGTGEDEQYF. In DNA form, the CDR3 reads TGCGCCAGCAGCTTGGCCGGGACAGGGGAAGACGAGCAGTACTTC.

The rearrangement uses TRBV7-2 and TRBJ2-2; 8 nucleotides align to TRBD2. This CDR3 spans 15 amino acids. Unmatched junction bases numbered 2, after V lost 5 bases and J lost 0 bases. Germline-derived CDR1 and CDR2 are SGHTA and FQGNSA. The CDR3 DNA reads TGTGCCAGCAGCCTTAGCGGGACGAACACCGGGGAGCTGTTTTTT. Its protein product is CASSLSGTNTGELFF.

This clonotype has ten or more counts. The CDR3 nucleotides read TGTGCCAGCAGTTACTCGCCCCTATCCGGTGGGGCCAACGTCCTGACTTTC. This translates into CASSYSPLSGGANVLTF. V and J are TRBV6-5 and TRBJ2-6; unclear D gene. The V end lost 0 bases, the J end lost 3 bases, and 12 bases lay between the germline ends. The length of the CDR3 is 17 residues. CDR1 MNHEY and CDR2 SVGAGI come from the germline V gene.

This clonotype was recorded at least ten times. The chain is built from TRBV3-1 and TRBJ1-2; D unresolved. From germline, CDR1 is LGHDT and CDR2 YNNKEL (reference sequence). Trimming took 4 bases from V and 5 from J, leaving 14 bases between them. The CDR3 runs to 14 residues. CDR3 bases: TGTGCCAGCAGCCCAACCGGCCCGTCGTATGGCTACACCTTC. As protein: CASSPTGPSYGYTF. Combining the CDR3 with reference TRBV3-1 and TRBJ1-2 gives the whole variable domain DTAVSQTPKYLVTQMGNDKSIKCEQNLGHDTMYWYKQDSKKFLKIMFSYNNKELIINETVPNRFSPKSPDKAHLNLHINSLELGDSAVYFCASSPTGPSYGYTFGSGTRLTVV.

J is TRBJ2-5 and V is TRBV27; possibly TRBD2 for D (7 bases). Trimming took off 1 base at V and 3 bases at J, with 12 bases between the two ends. CDR1 and CDR2 from the germline V gene are MNHEY and SMNVEV (reference sequence). The CDR3 totals 15 residues. CDR3 in amino acids: CASSLWGGQEETQYF. The CDR3 nucleotides read TGTGCCAGCAGTTTATGGGGGGGGCAGGAAGAGACCCAGTACTTC.

The chain joins TRBV6-2 or TRBV6-3 to TRBJ2-2; D unresolved. V was shortened by 4 bases and J by 4 bases, with 10 bases between the two germline ends. Germline assignment: CDR1 MNHEY and CDR2 SVGEGT. This CDR3 has 14 amino acids. The CDR3 nucleotides read TGTGCCAGCAGTTTATACTGGGCCACCGGGGAGCTGTTTTTT. Translation gives CASSLYWATGELFF.

This clonotype has only a few counts. The V gene is TRBV12-3 or TRBV12-4, the J gene TRBJ1-2; D uncertain. The CDR3 extends over 15 amino acids. Between the trimmed V and J ends, which lost 6 bases and 7 bases, there was a span of 21 bases. The CDR3 region is CASSQGRTSGGGYTF. As DNA, the CDR3 is TGTGCCAGCAGCCAAGGACGGACGTCCGGCGGTGGCTACACCTTC.

This clonotype was observed a few times. The chain employs TRBV29-1 and TRBJ2-2, with D maybe TRBD1 (5 bases). This CDR3 region has 13 residues. Trimming removed 4 bases from V and 4 bases from J, with 10 bases in between. Germline V gene sequence: CDR1 SQVTM, CDR2 ANQGSEA. In DNA, the CDR3 is TGCAGCGTTGTTGGGGCGGTCACCGGGGAGCTGTTTTTT. Encoded protein: CSVVGAVTGELFF.

The chain recombines TRBV20-1 with TRBJ2-1; D perhaps matches TRBD1 (6 bases). V lost 0 bases to trimming and J lost 4 bases, with 16 bases between them. The CDR3 consists of 16 residues. Germline V CDR1 and CDR2: DFQATT, SNEGSKA (reference sequence). The DNA of the CDR3 is TGCAGTGCTAGAGATCTTTTCATACAGGGATACAATGAGCAGTTCTTC. Protein: CSARDLFIQGYNEQFF.